The rows below give T cell receptor beta chains drawn from one sample of a study of early T cells in non-severe SARS-CoV-2 infection. TCRdb reanalysed the 5' RACE reads using MiXCR and keeps one entry per CDR3 protein. The sample has about 75,000 distinct CDR3 sequences, around 11% seen once. The source was whole blood, collected at baseline. The receptors shown here come from an adult who was a healthcare worker with PCR-confirmed SARS-CoV-2 infection or an uninfected control (not recorded which). The CDR3 runs from the conserved cysteine through the conserved F or W. A D gene is named only where the DNA matches it firmly. Rows may omit the clone size; those that give it use once, few, many or a size class.

CDR3 protein: CASSFEMRGGQQDTQYF
CDR3 DNA: TGTGCCAGCAGTTTTGAGATGCGGGGGGGCCAGCAAGATACGCAGTATTTT
D gene: TRBD2
V gene: TRBV27
J gene: TRBJ2-3
clone size: -

CDR3 protein: CASRLAGGPDTQYF
CDR3 DNA: TGTGCCAGCCGACTAGCGGGGGGTCCAGATACGCAGTATTTT
D gene: TRBD2
V gene: TRBV12-3/TRBV12-4
J gene: TRBJ2-3
clone size: many

CDR3 protein: CSASGLYEQYF
CDR3 DNA: TGCAGTGCTAGTGGACTCTACGAGCAGTACTTC
D gene: -
V gene: TRBV20-1
J gene: TRBJ2-7
clone size: -

CDR3 protein: CASSHRGTEAFF
CDR3 DNA: TGTGCCAGCAGTCACAGGGGCACTGAAGCTTTCTTT
D gene: TRBD1
V gene: TRBV6-2/TRBV6-3
J gene: TRBJ1-1
clone size: few

CDR3 protein: CASSASYTGELFF
CDR3 DNA: TGTGCCAGCTCTGCTAGCTACACCGGGGAGCTGTTTTTT
D gene: -
V gene: TRBV6-4
J gene: TRBJ2-2
clone size: -

CDR3 protein: CSARPDRRPYEQYF
CDR3 DNA: TGCAGTGCTAGACCGGACAGGAGGCCCTACGAGCAGTACTTC
D gene: TRBD1
V gene: TRBV20-1
J gene: TRBJ2-7
clone size: -

CDR3 protein: CVSSRRPGLSYNEQFF
CDR3 DNA: TGTGTCAGCAGCCGAAGGCCTGGACTATCCTACAATGAGCAGTTCTTC
D gene: -
V gene: TRBV11-2
J gene: TRBJ2-1
clone size: few

CDR3 protein: CASSFRERSGTGELFF
CDR3 DNA: TGCGCCAGCAGCTTCAGGGAGCGGTCGGGCACCGGGGAGCTGTTTTTT
D gene: -
V gene: TRBV5-1
J gene: TRBJ2-2
clone size: few

CDR3 protein: CASSRDVYGYTF
CDR3 DNA: TGTGCCAGCAGCCGGGACGTTTATGGCTACACCTTC
D gene: -
V gene: TRBV7-2
J gene: TRBJ1-2
clone size: -

CDR3 protein: CASSVGAEGLTQHF
CDR3 DNA: TGTGCCAGCAGCGTAGGGGCAGAGGGGCTTACCCAGCATTTT
D gene: -
V gene: TRBV9
J gene: TRBJ1-5
clone size: -

CDR3 protein: CASSQVRDEQYF
CDR3 DNA: TGTGCCAGCAGCCAAGTTCGGGACGAGCAGTACTTC
D gene: -
V gene: TRBV3-1
J gene: TRBJ2-7
clone size: many